Below, one T cell receptor beta chain is given with its context. Its antigen is not identified. Amounts of 1-10 million cryopreserved PBMC were held in the samples before DNA extraction. CDR3 length equals 13 residues. Trimming shortened V by 6 bases and J by 0 bases, and 7 bases separated the two germline ends. The germline CDR1 and CDR2 sequences are MNHNS and SASEGT. The sample is drawn from a study of long-term antiretroviral therapy in people with HIV. Findings and limits, study-wide: Blood sampling spanned 2004 to 2017, possibly under older ART regimens. Despite increasing after ART, diversity remained lower than that of transplant donor controls. Before ART, certain clones expanded, and these dominated the repertoire at all time points.

Running of the v3.0 immunoSEQ assay took place at survey level. Assay used: immunoSEQ multiplex PCR; TCRdb lists only in-frame clones, some missing. There are 34,000 or so clones in the sample; about 82% occur only once, and almost 4.5% lies in the top ten. The sequence came from a man aged 18 to 35 with HIV. Source: unsorted PBMCs, taken approximately 3.5 years after starting antiretroviral therapy. This chain connects TRBV6-1 to TRBJ2-3; D uncertain. The CDR3 is CASRSMSTDTQYF. CDR3 nucleotides: TGTGCCAGCAGATCTATGAGCACAGATACGCAGTATTTT.